Shown below are 9 T cell receptor beta chains from a single sample sequenced in a study of OX40 agonist ivuxolimab in advanced cancers. Sequencing used immunoSEQ multiplex PCR; TCRdb keeps in-frame clones, though not all of them. The table records fewer than 80,000 clones, 65% to 90% of them present only once. The sample consisted of CD4+ or CD8+ T cells sorted from blood, taken in a trial of the OX40 agonist ivuxolimab. Every receptor here comes from an adult with an advanced solid tumor such as melanoma, head and neck, liver or kidney cancer.

The chain couples TRBV27 to TRBJ1-6, with 9 positions matching TRBD1. CDR1 and CDR2 from the germline V gene are MNHEY and SMNVEV (reference sequence). V gave up 5 bases and J gave up 1 base; unmatched junction bases: 6. The CDR3 has 17 residues. CDR3 DNA sequence: TGTGCCAGCAGTGACAGGGGGTGGGGGTCCTATAATTCACCCCTCCACTTT. Its protein is CASSDRGWGSYNSPLHF.

The gene calls are TRBV25-1 and TRBJ1-2, with D hard to call. CDR1 is MGHDK, CDR2 SYGVNS, per germline. V was pared by 4 bases and J by 2 bases, with 5 bases between. The CDR3 has 12 amino acids. The CDR3 DNA sequence: TGTGCCAGCAGTGTCCCCAACTATGGCTACACCTTC. This translates into CASSVPNYGYTF.

The chain couples TRBV7-9 to TRBJ1-6; the match to TRBD1 covers 7 bases. The CDR3 is 15 residues long. Germline loops: CDR1 SEHNR, CDR2 FQNEAQ (reference sequence). Trimming cost V 5 bases and J 7 bases; bases outside gene matches: 8. CDR3 amino acids: CASSPGQWRNSPLHF. The CDR3 DNA sequence: TGTGCCAGCAGCCCGGGACAGTGGAGAAATTCACCCCTCCACTTT.

This clone was counted between two and nine times. CDR3 bases: TGTGCCTGGAGAGGACTCTCCACTGAAGCTTTCTTT. Its translation is CAWRGLSTEAFF. The J gene is TRBJ1-1, the V gene TRBV30; D gene uncertain. V was trimmed by 3 bases and J by 4 bases, leaving 9 bases between them. CDR3 length: 12 residues. Germline lookup yields CDR1 GTSNPN and CDR2 SVGIG (reference sequence).

The chain links TRBV5-4 to TRBJ2-7; TRBD1 matches 10 bases. The CDR3 totals 14 residues. The V gene's germline CDR1 is SGHNT and CDR2 YYREEE (reference sequence). Trimming cost V 5 bases and J 3 bases; bases outside gene matches: 5. CDR3 in amino acids: CASRGGQGDYEQYF. The CDR3 bases are TGTGCCAGCAGGGGCGGACAGGGGGACTACGAGCAGTACTTC.

The chain has TRBV19 and TRBJ2-3; 9 nucleotides line up with TRBD2. The CDR3 is 16 amino acids. V shed 4 bases and J 0 bases; nucleotides not matched to a gene: 5. Germline lookup yields CDR1 LNHDA and CDR2 SQIVND (reference sequence). CDR3 nucleotide sequence: TGTGCCAGTAGTAAATGGCTAGCGGGGAGCACAGATACGCAGTATTTT. It codes for CASSKWLAGSTDTQYF. Full variable domain (outside the CDR3, taken from reference TRBV19 and TRBJ2-3): DGGITQSPKYLFRKEGQNVTLSCEQNLNHDAMYWYRQDPGQGLRLIYYSQIVNDFQKGDIAEGYSVSREKKESFPLTVTSAQKNPTAFYLCASSKWLAGSTDTQYFGPGTRLTVL.

The sample holds one count of this clone. This chain connects TRBV27 to TRBJ1-1; TRBD1 agrees at 10 bases. Germline CDR1 and CDR2: MNHEY and SMNVEV (reference sequence). The CDR3 extends over 17 amino acids. V lost 3 bases and J lost 5; bases outside the gene matches: 12. The CDR3 DNA reads as TGTGCCAGCAGTTTGACCGGACAGGGGGTGATGGGGACTGAAGCTTTCTTT. Translation: CASSLTGQGVMGTEAFF.

This rearrangement joins TRBV11-2 to TRBJ1-2; possible D gene TRBD1, 6 bases. V lost 7 bases and J lost 2, with 11 bases in between. The CDR3 has 13 amino acids. CDR1 is SGHAT and CDR2 is FQNNGV in the germline V gene. The CDR3 loop reads CASTTGQNYGYTF. CDR3 sequence (DNA): TGTGCCAGCACCACCGGACAGAACTATGGCTACACCTTC.

CDR3 bases: TGTGCCATCCAGGGTGGGGCTAATAATTCACCCCTCCACTTT. Its translation is CAIQGGANNSPLHF. The chain employs TRBV10-3 and TRBJ1-6; TRBD1 is a possible D gene (5 bases). Trimming took 8 bases from V and 5 from J, leaving 13 bases between them. The CDR3 extends over 14 amino acids. The germline CDR1 and CDR2 sequences are ENHRY and SYGVKD.